This T cell receptor (beta chain) was captured by sequencing in a study of T cells after yellow fever vaccination. Overall study context: Preparing low-cell-number fractions relied on SMART-Seq v4 Ultra Low Input. General study points: Of the clonotypes, a small share occurred in both CD4 and CD8 compartments. Booster samples showed a return of most primary-vaccination clones (around 96% CD4, approximately 88% CD8). Abundant clonotypes from the bulk population could contaminate FACS-sorted repertoires.

TCRdb used MiXCR to reprocess the 5' RACE reads, holding one entry per CDR3 protein. This table has around 300,000 distinct CDR3 sequences, about an eighth appearing once. Unmatched junction bases numbered 7, after V lost 0 bases and J lost 2 bases. The germline V gene encodes CDR1 DFQATT and CDR2 SNEGSKA (reference sequence). The CDR3 has 17 residues. As for this clonotype: Its antigen is not known.

This chain links TRBV20-1 with TRBJ2-3; TRBD2 aligns across 11 bases. This sequence originates from a man between 25 and 39 years old who received the YFV17D yellow fever vaccine. Source: CD4+ T cells sorted from PBMCs, taken 45 days after the yellow fever booster vaccination. The CDR3 sequence: CSAREMTSGNPTDTQYF. In DNA form, the CDR3 reads TGCAGTGCTAGAGAGATGACTAGCGGGAATCCCACAGATACGCAGTATTTT.